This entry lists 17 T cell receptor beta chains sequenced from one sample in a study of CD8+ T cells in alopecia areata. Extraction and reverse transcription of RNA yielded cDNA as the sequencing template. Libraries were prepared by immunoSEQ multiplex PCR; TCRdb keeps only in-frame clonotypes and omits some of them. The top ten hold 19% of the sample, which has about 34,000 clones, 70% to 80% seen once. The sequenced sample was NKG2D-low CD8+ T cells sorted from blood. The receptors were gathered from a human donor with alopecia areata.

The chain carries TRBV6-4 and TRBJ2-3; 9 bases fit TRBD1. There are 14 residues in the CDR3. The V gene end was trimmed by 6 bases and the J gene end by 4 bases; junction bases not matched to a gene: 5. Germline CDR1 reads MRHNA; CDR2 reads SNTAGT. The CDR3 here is CASRTGGEADTQYF. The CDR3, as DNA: TGTGCCAGCAGAACAGGGGGCGAGGCAGATACGCAGTATTTT.

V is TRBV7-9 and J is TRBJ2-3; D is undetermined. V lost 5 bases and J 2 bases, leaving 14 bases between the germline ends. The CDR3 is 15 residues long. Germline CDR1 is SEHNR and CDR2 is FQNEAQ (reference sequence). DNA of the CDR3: TGTGCCAGCAGCCCCAGCCTACCAACCACAGATACGCAGTATTTT. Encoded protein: CASSPSLPTTDTQYF.

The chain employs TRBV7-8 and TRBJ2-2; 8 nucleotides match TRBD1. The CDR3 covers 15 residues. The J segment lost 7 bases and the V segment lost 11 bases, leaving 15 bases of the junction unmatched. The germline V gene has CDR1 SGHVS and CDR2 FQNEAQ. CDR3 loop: CAGIIAETGVGELFF. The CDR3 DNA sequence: TGTGCCGGCATAATAGCGGAGACAGGGGTCGGGGAGCTGTTTTTT. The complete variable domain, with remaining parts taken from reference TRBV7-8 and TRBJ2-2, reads GAGVSQSPRYKVAKRGQDVALRCDPISGHVSLFWYQQALGQGPEFLTYFQNEAQLDKSGLPSDRFFAERPEGSVSTLKIQRTQQEDSAVYLCAGIIAETGVGELFFGEGSRLTVL.

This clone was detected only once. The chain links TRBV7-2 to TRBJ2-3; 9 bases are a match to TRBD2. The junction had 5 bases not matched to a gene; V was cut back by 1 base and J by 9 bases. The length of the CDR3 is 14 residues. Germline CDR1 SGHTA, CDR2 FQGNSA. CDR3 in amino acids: CASSLERGESTQYF. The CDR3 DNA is TGTGCCAGCAGCTTAGAGCGGGGGGAAAGCACGCAGTATTTT.

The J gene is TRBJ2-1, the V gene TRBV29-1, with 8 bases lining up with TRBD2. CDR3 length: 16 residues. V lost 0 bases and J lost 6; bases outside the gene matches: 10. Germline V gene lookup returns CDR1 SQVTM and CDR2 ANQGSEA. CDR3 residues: CSVEDHPGGRSNEQFF. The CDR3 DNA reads TGCAGCGTTGAAGATCATCCGGGGGGGCGTTCCAATGAGCAGTTCTTC.

CDR3 sequence: CSVVGSGELFF. CDR3 in DNA: TGCAGCGTTGTGGGTTCCGGGGAGCTGTTTTTT. The chain couples TRBV29-1 to TRBJ2-2; D is uncertain. Germline V gene sequence: CDR1 SQVTM, CDR2 ANQGSEA. CDR3 length equals 11 residues. V lost 4 bases and J lost 6, with 6 bases in between.

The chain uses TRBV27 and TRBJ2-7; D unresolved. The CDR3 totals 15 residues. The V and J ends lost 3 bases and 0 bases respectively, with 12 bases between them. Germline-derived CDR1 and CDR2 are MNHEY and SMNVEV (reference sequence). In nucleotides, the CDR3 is TGTGCCAGCAGTTTTCGGACGGTCAGCTCCTACGAGCAGTACTTC. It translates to CASSFRTVSSYEQYF.

This chain's CDR3 is CASRAGEDNEQFF. The CDR3 DNA reads TGTGCCAGCAGGGCAGGGGAGGACAATGAGCAGTTCTTC. This chain joins TRBV6-6 and TRBJ2-1; D may correspond to TRBD1 or TRBD2 (6 bases each). The V end lost 6 bases, the J end lost 5 bases, and 11 bases lay between the germline ends. The CDR3 length is 13 residues. Per germline, CDR1 MNHNY and CDR2 SVGAGI (reference sequence).

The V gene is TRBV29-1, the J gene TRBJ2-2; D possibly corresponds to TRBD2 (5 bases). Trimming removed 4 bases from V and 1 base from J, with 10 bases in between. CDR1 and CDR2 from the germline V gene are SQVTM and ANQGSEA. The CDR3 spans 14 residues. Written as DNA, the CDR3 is TGCAGCGTTGTACGAGCGGAGAACACCGGGGAGCTGTTTTTT. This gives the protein CSVVRAENTGELFF.

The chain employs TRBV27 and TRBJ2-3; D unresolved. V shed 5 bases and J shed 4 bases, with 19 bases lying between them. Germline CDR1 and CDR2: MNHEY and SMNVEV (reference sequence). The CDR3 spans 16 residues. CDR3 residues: CASSPGWEGLPDTQYF. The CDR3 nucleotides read TGTGCCAGCAGTCCCGGCTGGGAAGGGCTCCCAGATACGCAGTATTTT.

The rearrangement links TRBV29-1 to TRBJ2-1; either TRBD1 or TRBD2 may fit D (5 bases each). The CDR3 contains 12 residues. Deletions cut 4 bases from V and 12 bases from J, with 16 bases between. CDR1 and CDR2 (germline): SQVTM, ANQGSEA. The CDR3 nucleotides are TGCAGCGTTGGAACCCAGGGTGGGGGGCAGTTCTTC. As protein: CSVGTQGGGQFF.

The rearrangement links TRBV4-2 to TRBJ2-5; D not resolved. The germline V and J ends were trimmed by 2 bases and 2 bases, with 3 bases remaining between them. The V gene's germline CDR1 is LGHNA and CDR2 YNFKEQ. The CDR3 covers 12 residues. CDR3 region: CASSQQQETQYF. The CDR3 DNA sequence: TGTGCCAGCAGCCAACAACAAGAGACCCAGTACTTC.

The CDR3 spells CASSPELSTEAFF. CDR3 DNA: TGTGCCAGCAGCCCCGAGCTGAGCACTGAAGCTTTCTTT. The chain joins TRBV7-9 to TRBJ1-1; D is uncertain. V gave up 5 bases and J gave up 4 bases, with 11 bases separating them. The CDR3 contains 13 residues. In germline, CDR1 is SEHNR, CDR2 FQNEAQ (reference sequence).

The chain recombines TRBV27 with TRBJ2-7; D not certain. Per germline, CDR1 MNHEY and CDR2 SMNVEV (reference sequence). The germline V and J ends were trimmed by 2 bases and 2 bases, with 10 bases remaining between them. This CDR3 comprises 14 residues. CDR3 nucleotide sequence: TGTGCCAGCAGTTTAGCGGCAGGACCCTACGAGCAGTACTTC. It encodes CASSLAAGPYEQYF.

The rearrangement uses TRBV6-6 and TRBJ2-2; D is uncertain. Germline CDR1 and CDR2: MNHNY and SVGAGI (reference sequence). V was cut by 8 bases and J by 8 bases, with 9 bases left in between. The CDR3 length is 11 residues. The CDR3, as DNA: TGTGCCAGCGGAAATCCTGGGGAGCTGTTTTTT. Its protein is CASGNPGELFF.

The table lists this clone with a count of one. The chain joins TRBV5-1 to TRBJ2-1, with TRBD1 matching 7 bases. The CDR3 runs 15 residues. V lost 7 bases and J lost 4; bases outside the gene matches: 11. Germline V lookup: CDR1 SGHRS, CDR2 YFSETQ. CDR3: CASAQKDRPYNEQFF. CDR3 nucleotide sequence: TGCGCCAGCGCCCAAAAGGACAGGCCTTACAATGAGCAGTTCTTC.

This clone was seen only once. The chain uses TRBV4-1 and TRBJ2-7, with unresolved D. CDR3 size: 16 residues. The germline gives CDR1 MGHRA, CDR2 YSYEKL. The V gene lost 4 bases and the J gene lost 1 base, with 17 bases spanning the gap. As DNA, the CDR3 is TGCGCCAGCAGCCTCGAGGAGCAGCCTACTTCCTACGAGCAGTACTTC. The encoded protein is CASSLEEQPTSYEQYF.